This TCR beta chain stems from a study of blood T cell repertoires in COVID-19. Overall study context: T cells, B-cell-depleted T cells, or PBMCs supplied cDNA or gDNA.

This clone was detected only once. Source study methods: It was from reference gene primer amplification that nucleated cell counts were estimated. The repertoire was sequenced with immunoSEQ multiplex PCR; TCRdb's copy has only in-frame clones and lacks some. V, J and clone size were drawn from that table, and D and trimming were deduced from the DNA. The sample has around 180,000 clones, 80% to 90% seen once. Germline V gene lookup returns CDR1 SQVTM and CDR2 ANQGSEA. The J segment lost 3 bases and the V segment lost 4 bases, leaving 5 bases of the junction unmatched. The CDR3 is 14 amino acids. This sequence joins TRBV29-1 and TRBJ2-2; 7 positions agree with TRBD1. This TCR derives from a woman older than 75 with COVID-19, enrolled during active disease. Sequenced input: peripheral blood. CDR3 residues: CSVGIQGDTGELFF. The CDR3 coding sequence is TGCAGCGTTGGAATTCAGGGGGACACCGGGGAGCTGTTTTTT.